This T cell receptor (beta chain) comes out of a study of blood T cells in healthy people across ages. With a J-beta primer mix and a sample-barcoded 5' primer, a second PCR ran roughly 6 to 12 cycles. Tagging of each cDNA molecule was performed by a template-switch adaptor with 12 random nucleotides. From the 5' RACE reads, TCRdb called clonotypes with MiXCR, one entry per CDR3 protein. The repertoire includes around 1,900,000 distinct CDR3 sequences, about two fifths of them detected once, and more than 20% sits in the top ten. Between the trimmed V and J ends, which lost 4 bases and 7 bases, there was a span of 12 bases. CDR1 and CDR2 (germline): SGHKS, YYEKEE (reference sequence). The CDR3 loop spans 13 amino acids. The draw of peripheral blood yielded about 9.4 milliliters from each donor. Researchers isolated at least 6.5 million PBMCs per sample.

Source material: blood. The clonotype comes from a human donor in good health. J is TRBJ1-5 and V is TRBV5-5, with D perhaps matching TRBD1 (5 bases). DNA for the CDR3: TGTGCCAGCAGCCGTGGGGGAACCCAGCCCCAGCATTTT. The encoded protein is CASSRGGTQPQHF.